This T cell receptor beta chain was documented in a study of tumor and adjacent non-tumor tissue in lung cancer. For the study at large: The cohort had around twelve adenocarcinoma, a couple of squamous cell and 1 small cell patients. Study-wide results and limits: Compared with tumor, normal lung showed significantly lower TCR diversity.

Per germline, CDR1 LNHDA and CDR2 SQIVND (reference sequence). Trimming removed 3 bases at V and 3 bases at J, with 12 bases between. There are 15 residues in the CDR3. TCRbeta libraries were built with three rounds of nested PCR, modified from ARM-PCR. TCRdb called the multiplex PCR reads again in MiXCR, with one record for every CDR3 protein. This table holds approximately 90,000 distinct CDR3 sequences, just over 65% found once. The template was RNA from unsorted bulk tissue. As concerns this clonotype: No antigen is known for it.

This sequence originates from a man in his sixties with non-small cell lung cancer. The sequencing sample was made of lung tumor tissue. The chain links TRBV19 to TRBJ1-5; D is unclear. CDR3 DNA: TGTGCCAGTAGTATTAAGGAGGGCTACAATCAGCCCCAGCATTTT. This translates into CASSIKEGYNQPQHF.